This TCR beta chain was identified during a study of T cells after yellow fever vaccination. The CDR3 has 17 amino acids. Germline lookup yields CDR1 LGHNA and CDR2 YSLEER. The germline V and J ends were trimmed by 0 bases and 8 bases, with 23 bases remaining between them. This clonotype was seen only a few times. TCRdb processed the 5' RACE reads anew with MiXCR; each CDR3 protein has one entry. In the table there are 300,000 to 450,000 distinct CDR3 sequences, about 6% of which are singletons. Material: PBMCs, obtained 5 days after the yellow fever booster vaccination. The rearrangement links TRBV4-3 to TRBJ2-7; possible D gene TRBD1, 6 bases. The clonotype was recovered from a man aged 25-45 years who received the YFV17D yellow fever vaccine. CDR3 nucleotide sequence: TGCGCCAGCAGCCAAGATTGGGCCGGGACACTACCGTACAAGCAGTACTTC. It yields the protein CASSQDWAGTLPYKQYF.